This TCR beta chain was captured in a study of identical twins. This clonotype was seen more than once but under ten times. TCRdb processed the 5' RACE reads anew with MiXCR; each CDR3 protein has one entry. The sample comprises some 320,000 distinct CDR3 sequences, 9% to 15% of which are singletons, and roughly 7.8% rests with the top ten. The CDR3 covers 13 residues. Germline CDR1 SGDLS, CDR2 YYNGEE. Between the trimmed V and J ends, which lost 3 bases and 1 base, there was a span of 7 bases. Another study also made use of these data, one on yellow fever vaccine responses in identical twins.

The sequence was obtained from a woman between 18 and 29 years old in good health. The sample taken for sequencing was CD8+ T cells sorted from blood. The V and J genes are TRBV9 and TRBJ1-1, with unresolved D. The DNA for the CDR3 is TGTGCCAGCAGCGACACAAGGAACACTGAAGCTTTCTTT. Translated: CASSDTRNTEAFF.